The 20 T cell receptor beta chains below were found in one sample sequenced in a study of CD8 T cells in ankylosing spondylitis listed by TCRdb under 2017. Receptors were amplified or captured by 5' RACE. TCRdb shows the sequencer as Illumina HiSeq 2500. TCRdb took the public reads, trimmed them with fastp at Q25, ran MiXCR for clone calling and kept in-frame beta chains. Each CDR3 protein appears once, grouped with its most common genes and DNA. In this sample the table shows 200,000 to 250,000 distinct CDR3 sequences, approximately 10% of which occur a single time. Of the sample, 2.6% is held by the ten largest clones. Specimen: blood, either unsorted or a sorted T cell fraction (not recorded which). The origin of the receptors is a male donor with ankylosing spondylitis or in good health (not recorded which).

This clonotype was found many times. The gene calls are TRBV6-1 and TRBJ1-2; D gene unclear. The V gene lost 5 bases and the J gene lost 0 bases, with 13 bases spanning the gap. The V gene's germline CDR1 is MNHNS and CDR2 SASEGT. This CDR3 is 15 amino acids long. CDR3 residues: CASSHPGPSNYGYTF. In nucleotides, the CDR3 is TGTGCCAGCAGTCATCCAGGACCTTCTAACTATGGCTACACCTTC.

This clonotype has ten or more counts. The V and J genes are TRBV20-1 and TRBJ2-7, with 10 nucleotides matching TRBD2. V shed 2 bases and J 7 bases; nucleotides not matched to a gene: 5. Germline V gene sequence: CDR1 DFQATT, CDR2 SNEGSKA (reference sequence). The CDR3 totals 13 residues. The CDR3 DNA follows: TGCAGTGCTAGACTAGCGGGAGAGTATGAGCAGTACTTC. This sequence encodes CSARLAGEYEQYF.

This clonotype was recorded at least ten times. This chain links TRBV5-1 with TRBJ2-1; D gene unclear. Germline CDR1 SGHRS, CDR2 YFSETQ. V was cut by 3 bases and J by 5 bases, with 15 bases left in between. CDR3 length equals 15 residues. The CDR3 reads CASSYGERVHNEQFF. CDR3 sequence (DNA): TGCGCCAGCAGCTATGGAGAAAGGGTCCACAATGAGCAGTTCTTC.

The V and J genes are TRBV12-3 or TRBV12-4 and TRBJ2-7, with 9 bases that match TRBD1. Trimming took 6 bases from V and 5 from J; bases not matched to a gene: 8. The CDR3 extends over 14 amino acids. The CDR3 sequence is CASRRRDREDEQYF. CDR3 DNA sequence: TGTGCCAGCAGAAGACGGGACAGGGAAGACGAGCAGTACTTC.

This clonotype came up many times. This chain connects TRBV12-3 or TRBV12-4 to TRBJ2-5, with TRBD2 identical over 7 bases. With 6 bases clipped from V and 1 base from J, the junction kept 5 bases outside the gene matches. The CDR3 runs to 14 residues. The CDR3 loop reads CASSDGTTQETQYF. Written as DNA, the CDR3 is TGTGCCAGCAGCGATGGGACTACCCAAGAGACCCAGTACTTC.

The gene calls are TRBV5-1 and TRBJ2-7; D is ambiguous. V was shortened by 0 bases and J by 8 bases, with 6 bases between the two germline ends. Germline assignment: CDR1 SGHRS and CDR2 YFSETQ. This CDR3 has 11 amino acids. This CDR3 is CASSLDGKQYF. The CDR3 nucleotides read TGCGCCAGCAGCTTGGATGGCAAGCAGTACTTC.

The chain couples TRBV11-2 to TRBJ1-5; D uncertain. This CDR3 has 15 amino acids. The germline V gene encodes CDR1 SGHAT and CDR2 FQNNGV. V lost 5 bases and J lost 3, with 14 bases in between. CDR3 residues: CASSASLGLNQPQHF. The CDR3 bases are TGTGCCAGCAGCGCGAGCCTTGGACTCAATCAGCCCCAGCATTTT.

A remark on this clonotype: Just one base apart from a much larger clone, this may be a read error. This rearrangement joins TRBV7-2 to TRBJ2-5; D remains ambiguous. The germline gives CDR1 SGHTA, CDR2 FQGNSA. The CDR3 totals 12 residues. Here the CDR3 reads CVSSFLEETQYF. CDR3 DNA: TGTGTCAGCAGCTTCCTAGAGGAGACCCAGTACTTC.

This clonotype was counted at least ten times. V gene TRBV4-2 combines with J gene TRBJ1-4, with a weak D call TRBD1 (6 bases). From germline, CDR1 is LGHNA and CDR2 YNFKEQ. The V gene lost 0 bases and the J gene lost 7 bases, with 24 bases spanning the gap. CDR3 length: 19 amino acids. The CDR3 coding sequence is TGTGCCAGCAGCCAAGATCGAAAGGGAGAGCTCAAAGGGGGTGAAAAACTGTTTTTT. Its protein product is CASSQDRKGELKGGEKLFF.

This clonotype was observed many times. This rearrangement joins TRBV6-1 to TRBJ2-2; TRBD2 matches at 9 bases. J was trimmed by 4 bases and V by 5 bases; bases with no gene match: 11. This CDR3 has 17 residues. The germline V gene encodes CDR1 MNHNS and CDR2 SASEGT. In DNA form, the CDR3 reads TGTGCCAGCAGTCCTCCTAGAGCGGGGGGTCCCACCGGGGAGCTGTTTTTT. It encodes CASSPPRAGGPTGELFF.

This clonotype was detected ten times or more. This rearrangement joins TRBV5-5 to TRBJ1-2; D gene unclear. The V end lost 0 bases, the J end lost 0 bases, and 9 bases lay between the germline ends. Germline lookup yields CDR1 SGHKS and CDR2 YYEKEE (reference sequence). The CDR3 is made up of 15 amino acids. The CDR3 DNA sequence: TGTGCCAGCAGCTTGGCGGCAGGCGCTAACTATGGCTACACCTTC. Residues: CASSLAAGANYGYTF. The variable domain in full, with the rest retrieved from reference TRBV5-5 and TRBJ1-2, is DAGVTQSPTHLIKTRGQQVTLRCSPISGHKSVSWYQQVLGQGPQFIFQYYEKEERGRGNFPDRFSARQFPNYSSELNVNALLLGDSALYLCASSLAAGANYGYTFGSGTRLTVV.

In its sample, this clonotype was seen many times. The chain is built from TRBV5-1 and TRBJ2-7, with no clear D. The germline CDR1 and CDR2 sequences are SGHRS and YFSETQ. Trimming left V 0 bases short and J 5 bases short, with 6 bases between. CDR3 size: 12 residues. The CDR3 protein is CASSLEGDEQYF. CDR3 nucleotides: TGCGCCAGCAGCTTGGAGGGCGACGAGCAGTACTTC.

The rearrangement joins TRBV10-3 to TRBJ2-5; D uncertain. V was pared by 4 bases and J by 1 base, with 19 bases between. Germline assignment: CDR1 ENHRY and CDR2 SYGVKD. The CDR3 length is 17 residues. The CDR3 sequence is CAISGSWVARIQETQYF. The CDR3 DNA sequence: TGTGCCATCAGTGGTTCGTGGGTGGCGAGGATCCAAGAGACCCAGTACTTC.

This clonotype showed up just a few times. This chain links TRBV5-1 with TRBJ2-3; D is tentatively TRBD1 or TRBD2 (6 bases each). The CDR3 loop spans 16 amino acids. Germline lookup yields CDR1 SGHRS and CDR2 YFSETQ. The V gene lost 1 base and the J gene lost 0 bases, with 12 bases spanning the gap. DNA for the CDR3: TGCGCCAGCAGCTTGCCGGGGGCGTCGAGCACAGATACGCAGTATTTT. As protein: CASSLPGASSTDTQYF.

In its sample, this clonotype was seen many times. The chain couples TRBV27 to TRBJ2-1; D is possibly TRBD1 (6 bases). The CDR3 has 13 residues. Germline values: CDR1 MNHEY, CDR2 SMNVEV (reference sequence). V was trimmed by 6 bases and J by 5 bases, leaving 11 bases between them. The CDR3 loop is CASRGGRDNEQFF. The CDR3 region has the DNA TGTGCCAGCAGAGGGGGACGAGACAATGAGCAGTTCTTC.

This clonotype was counted ten times or more. The rearrangement links TRBV6-1 to TRBJ2-2; D possibly uses TRBD1 or TRBD2 (6 bases each). The V and J ends lost 4 bases and 0 bases respectively, with 9 bases between them. This CDR3 has 15 amino acids. Germline V lookup: CDR1 MNHNS, CDR2 SASEGT. CDR3 bases: TGTGCCAGCAGTGCCGGGGGCGCGAACACCGGGGAGCTGTTTTTT. The encoded protein is CASSAGGANTGELFF.

This clonotype came up many times. The V call is TRBV12-3 or TRBV12-4, the J call TRBJ2-3; either TRBD1 or TRBD2 may fit D (5 bases each). Trimming left V 3 bases short and J 1 base short, with 11 bases between. The length of the CDR3 is 15 residues. The CDR3 DNA reads as TGTGCCAGCAGTTTGGGGACCGACGGCACAGATACGCAGTATTTT. This codes for CASSLGTDGTDTQYF.

The chain employs TRBV4-2 and TRBJ2-5, with a weak D call TRBD1 (8 bases). CDR1 LGHNA and CDR2 YNFKEQ come from the germline V gene. CDR3 length: 15 residues. V was pared by 2 bases and J by 5 bases, with 15 bases between. In DNA, the CDR3 is TGTGCCAGCAGCCAACAACAGGGGGGGGAGGAGACCCAGTACTTC. This translates into CASSQQQGGEETQYF.

This clonotype was observed at least ten times. The V gene is TRBV11-2, the J gene TRBJ2-7, with 7 bases lining up with TRBD2. Trimming at V came to 0 bases and at J to 3 bases, leaving 2 bases not matched to a gene. The CDR3 length is 14 residues. Germline assignment: CDR1 SGHAT and CDR2 FQNNGV. CDR3 sequence (DNA): TGTGCCAGCAGCTTAGATTCGGGGGGCTACGAGCAGTACTTC. Its translation: CASSLDSGGYEQYF.

This clonotype appeared many times. The chain joins TRBV27 to TRBJ2-1; 12 bases line up with TRBD2. Germline V CDR1 and CDR2: MNHEY, SMNVEV (reference sequence). V lost 5 bases to trimming and J lost 0 bases; unmatched junction nucleotides: 5. The CDR3 contains 17 residues. CDR3 coding DNA: TGTGCCAGCAGTCCCCTAGCGGGGGGGCTCTCCTACAATGAGCAGTTCTTC. As protein: CASSPLAGGLSYNEQFF.